This T cell receptor (beta chain) was captured by sequencing in a study of CD8+ T cells in alopecia areata. cDNA serving as the sequencing template came from extracted, reverse transcribed RNA. Measured with immunoSEQ multiplex PCR; TCRdb has only the in-frame clones, and not every one. The sample yields 100,000 to 150,000 clones, almost 50% seen once. Germline lookup yields CDR1 SGHDT and CDR2 YYEEEE. The CDR3 spans 14 residues. Trimming pared 0 bases from V and 0 bases from J, leaving 4 bases between. The TCR originated in a human donor with alopecia areata. Sequences were derived from CD8+ T cells sorted from blood, sampled at week 0. The chain joins TRBV5-6 to TRBJ1-5; D is undetermined. CDR3 in DNA: TGTGCCAGCAGCTTGGTCCATAGCAATCAGCCCCAGCATTTT. As protein: CASSLVHSNQPQHF. The variable domain in full, completed from reference TRBV5-6 and TRBJ1-5, reads DAGVTQSPTHLIKTRGQQVTLRCSPKSGHDTVSWYQQALGQGPQFIFQYYEEEERQRGNFPDRFSGHQFPNYSSELNVNALLLGDSALYLCASSLVHSNQPQHFGDGTRLSIL.